Sequencing of this T cell receptor (beta chain) was carried out in a study of blood T cell repertoires in COVID-19 (dated by TCRdb to 2018 to 2021). Notes on the research overall: Samples covering the acute and convalescent phases of COVID-19 were provided by collaborators in the United States, Italy and Spain. The material from the prospective study consisted of cDNA or gDNA derived from T cells, B-cell-depleted T cells, or PBMCs. Subjects who had been exposed to COVID-19, were actively infected with it, or had recovered from it provided the deeply sampled blood TCRbeta repertoires that made up the dataset. The repertoires were made available in a free public database intended to serve as a resource for research on the immune response to SARS-CoV-2. Samples came from the ongoing ImmuneRACE study (first 160 participants) plus 1,254 subjects from 6 global collaborators. Nearly every sample came with metadata listing a de-identified subject ID, COVID-19 status, age in years and sex. Where HLA class I and class II types were available, the types were taken from metadata supplied by the sample provider, not from assay-based typing. Paper-wide results and their limitations: The amount of clinical and demographic metadata varied by source and participant and was provided uncurated.

To note about this clone: The clone's antigen remains unknown. Nothing much larger sits one base from this clone, and base qualities are not available.

TCRbeta CDR3 regions were amplified from genomic DNA by means of the immunoSEQ Assay, a bias-controlled multiplex PCR. In the source study's methods: The number of nucleated cells in each sample was estimated from the amplification of reference gene primers within the assay. Sequence reads were collapsed and filtered to measure the absolute abundance of every unique TCRbeta CDR3 rearrangement. For each sample, productive Simpson clonality was calculated by taking the square root of Simpson's diversity index across productive rearrangements. Not all clones reach the TCRdb copy of this immuneACCESS table, which keeps in-frame sequences only. Checked studies attribute under half of the gap to unresolved V genes and leave the rest unexplained. The V and J calls and clone size were taken over from that table, and D and trimming were inferred from the DNA. Recorded for this sample are about 160,000 clones; around 90% of them occurred a single time. About 3% of the sample is in the top ten clones.

The CDR3 numbers 14 residues from cysteine through phenylalanine. The entry retains the CDR3 DNA only, 42 bases that are in frame from base 1. Sequences SNHLY (CDR1) and FYNNEI (CDR2) are obtained from the germline V gene. Germline trimming: 5 bases from V, 5 bases from J; junction bases outside gene matches: 4. Collaborating institutions collected whole blood in K2EDTA tubes following their own protocols. For TCRbeta analysis, collaborators shipped samples in one of three forms: frozen whole blood, isolated PBMCs, or DNA extracted from either of those sample types. What was sequenced was peripheral blood. The chain employs TRBV2 and TRBJ2-2; TRBD1 lines up with 8 middle nucleotides. This TCR derives from a man aged 55 to 70 with acute or convalescent COVID-19. CDR3 region: CASSRTGMTGELFF. The DNA sequence is TGTGCCAGCAGTCGGACAGGGATGACCGGGGAGCTGTTTTTT.